The 7 T cell receptor beta chains below all came from one sample that was sequenced in a study of blood T cell repertoires in COVID-19. Sequencing used immunoSEQ multiplex PCR; TCRdb keeps in-frame clones, though not all of them. Altogether some 200,000 clones are present, roughly nine tenths being singletons, with the ten largest covering about 3.3%. The specimen was PBMCs or T cells enriched from blood (not recorded which). These receptors were taken from a woman aged 18-30 years in a cohort exposed to, infected with or recovered from COVID-19 (not recorded which).

The V gene is TRBV6-5, the J gene TRBJ2-7, with TRBD1 identical over 11 bases. Germline loops: CDR1 MNHEY, CDR2 SVGAGI. The CDR3 totals 15 residues. J was trimmed by 4 bases and V by 4 bases; bases with no gene match: 6. CDR3 amino acids: CASSWGTGGDYEQYF. The CDR3 nucleotides read TGTGCCAGCAGTTGGGGGACAGGGGGGGATTACGAGCAGTACTTC.

This clone was detected once. The chain is built from TRBV4-2 and TRBJ1-2; TRBD1 aligns across 12 bases. The germline V gene has CDR1 LGHNA and CDR2 YNFKEQ. V was clipped by 1 base and J by 3 bases; unmatched bases: 3. This CDR3 contains 16 residues. CDR3 amino acids: CASSQAGTGGDYGYTF. The CDR3 bases are TGTGCCAGCAGCCAAGCAGGGACAGGGGGCGACTATGGCTACACCTTC.

V is TRBV19 and J is TRBJ2-7; 8 bases are a match to TRBD2. V lost 5 bases and J lost 4; bases outside the gene matches: 16. CDR1 is LNHDA, CDR2 SQIVND, per germline (reference sequence). CDR3 length: 17 residues. CDR3 amino acids: CASSPRGRGGNGYEQYF. The DNA of the CDR3 is TGTGCCAGTAGTCCAAGGGGCCGGGGGGGGAATGGGTACGAGCAGTACTTC.

The chain combines TRBV6-1 with TRBJ2-3; D gene uncertain. The V end lost 2 bases, the J end lost 5 bases, and 8 bases lay between the germline ends. CDR1 is MNHNS and CDR2 is SASEGT in the germline V gene. The CDR3 spans 13 residues. The CDR3 DNA is TGTGCCAGCAGTGAATTCGGGTTAGATACGCAGTATTTT. This encodes CASSEFGLDTQYF.

This clone was picked up one time. The CDR3 is CASSQMDRVTEAFF. The CDR3 nucleotides read TGTGCCAGCAGCCAAATGGACAGGGTTACTGAAGCTTTCTTT. This chain connects TRBV3-1 (or the pseudogene TRBV3-2) to TRBJ1-1; 8 positions agree with TRBD1. This CDR3 comprises 14 residues. Germline V gene data show CDR1 as LGHDT and CDR2 as YNNKEL (reference sequence). V lost 2 bases, J lost 5 bases, and 4 bases stayed unmatched.

The genes are TRBV6-1 and TRBJ1-3; maybe TRBD1 (5 bases). Trimming shortened V by 1 base and J by 8 bases, and 6 bases separated the two germline ends. Germline CDR1 is MNHNS and CDR2 is SASEGT. The CDR3 extends over 12 amino acids. The chain's CDR3 is CASSEGGHTIYF. CDR3 nucleotides: TGTGCCAGCAGTGAAGGGGGCCACACCATATATTTT.

The J gene is TRBJ2-3, the V gene TRBV18, with 8 bases aligning to TRBD2. Germline trimming cut 2 bases from V and 6 bases from J; bases unmatched to any gene: 13. Germline V gene sequence: CDR1 KGHSH, CDR2 LQKENI. The CDR3 loop spans 17 amino acids. DNA for the CDR3: TGTGCCAGCTCACCAGTGTCTAGCGGGTTCCACGGGGATACGCAGTATTTT. Amino acid sequence: CASSPVSSGFHGDTQYF.